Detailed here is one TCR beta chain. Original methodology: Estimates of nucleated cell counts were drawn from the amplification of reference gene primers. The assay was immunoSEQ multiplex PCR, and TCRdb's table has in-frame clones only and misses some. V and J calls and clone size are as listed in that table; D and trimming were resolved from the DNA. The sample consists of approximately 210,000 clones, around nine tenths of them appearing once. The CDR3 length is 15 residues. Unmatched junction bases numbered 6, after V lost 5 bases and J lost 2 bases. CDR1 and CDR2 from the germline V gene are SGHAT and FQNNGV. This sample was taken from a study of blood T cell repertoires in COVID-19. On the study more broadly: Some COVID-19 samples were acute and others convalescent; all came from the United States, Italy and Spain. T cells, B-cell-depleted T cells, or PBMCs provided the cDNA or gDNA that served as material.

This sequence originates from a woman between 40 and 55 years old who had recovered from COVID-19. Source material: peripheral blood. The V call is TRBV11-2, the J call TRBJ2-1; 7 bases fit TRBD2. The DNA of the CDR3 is TGTGCCAGCAGCACAAATAGCGGGCCCTACAATGAGCAGTTCTTC. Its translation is CASSTNSGPYNEQFF.